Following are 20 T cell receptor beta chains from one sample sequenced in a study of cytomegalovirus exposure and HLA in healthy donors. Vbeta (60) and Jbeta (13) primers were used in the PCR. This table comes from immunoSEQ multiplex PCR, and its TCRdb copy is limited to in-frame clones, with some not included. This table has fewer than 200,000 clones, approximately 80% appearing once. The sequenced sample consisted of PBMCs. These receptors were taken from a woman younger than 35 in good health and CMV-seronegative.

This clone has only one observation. The CDR3 DNA is TGTGCCAGCAGCCTACTCGGTCCCTACGAGCAGTACTTC. It codes for CASSLLGPYEQYF. The chain links TRBV6-1 to TRBJ2-7; no definite D call. The CDR3 contains 13 residues. V was shortened by 6 bases and J by 2 bases, with 11 bases between the two germline ends. Germline V gene lookup returns CDR1 MNHNS and CDR2 SASEGT.

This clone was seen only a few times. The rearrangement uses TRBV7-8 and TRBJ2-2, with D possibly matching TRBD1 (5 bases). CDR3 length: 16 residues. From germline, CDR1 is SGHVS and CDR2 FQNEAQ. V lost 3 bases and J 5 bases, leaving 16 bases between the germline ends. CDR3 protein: CASSFRGPEITGELFF. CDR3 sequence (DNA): TGTGCCAGCAGCTTTAGGGGTCCAGAAATTACCGGGGAGCTGTTTTTT.

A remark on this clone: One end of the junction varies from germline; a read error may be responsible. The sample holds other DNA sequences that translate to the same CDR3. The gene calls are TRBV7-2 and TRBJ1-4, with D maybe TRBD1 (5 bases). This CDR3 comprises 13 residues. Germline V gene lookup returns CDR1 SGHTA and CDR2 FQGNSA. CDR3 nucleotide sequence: TGCGCCAGCAGCATTTGGACACGCGAAAAACTGTTTTTT. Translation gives CASSIWTREKLFF.

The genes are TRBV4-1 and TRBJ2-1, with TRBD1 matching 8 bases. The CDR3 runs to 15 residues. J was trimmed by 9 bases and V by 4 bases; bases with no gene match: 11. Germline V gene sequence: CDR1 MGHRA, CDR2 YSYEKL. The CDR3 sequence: CASSPGAQGAAEQFF. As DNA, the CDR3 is TGCGCCAGCAGCCCGGGTGCGCAGGGGGCTGCTGAGCAGTTCTTC.

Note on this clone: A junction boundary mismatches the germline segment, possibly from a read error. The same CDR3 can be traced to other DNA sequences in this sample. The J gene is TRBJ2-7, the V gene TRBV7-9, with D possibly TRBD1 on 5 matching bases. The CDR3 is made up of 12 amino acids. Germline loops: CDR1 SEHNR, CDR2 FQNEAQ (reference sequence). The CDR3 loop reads CSSSPDSYEQYF. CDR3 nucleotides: TGTTCCAGCAGCCCTGACAGTTACGAGCAGTACTTC.

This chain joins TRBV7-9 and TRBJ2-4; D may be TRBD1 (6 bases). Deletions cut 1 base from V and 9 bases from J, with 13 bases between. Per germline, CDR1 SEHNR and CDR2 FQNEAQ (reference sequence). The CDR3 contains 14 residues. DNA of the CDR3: TGTGCCAGCAGCTTAGTAGGGACATCGGGCATTCAGTACTTC. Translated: CASSLVGTSGIQYF.

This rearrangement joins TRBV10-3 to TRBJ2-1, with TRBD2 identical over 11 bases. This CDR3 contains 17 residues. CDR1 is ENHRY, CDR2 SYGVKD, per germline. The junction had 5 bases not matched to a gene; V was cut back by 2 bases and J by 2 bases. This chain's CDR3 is CAISERGLADTYNEQFF. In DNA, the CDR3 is TGTGCCATCAGTGAGCGGGGACTAGCGGACACCTACAATGAGCAGTTCTTC.

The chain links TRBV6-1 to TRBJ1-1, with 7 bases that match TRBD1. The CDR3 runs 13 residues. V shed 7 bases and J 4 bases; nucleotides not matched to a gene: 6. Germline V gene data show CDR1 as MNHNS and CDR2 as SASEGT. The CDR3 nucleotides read TGTGCCAGCATCGCACCAGGGGGCACTGAAGCTTTCTTT. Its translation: CASIAPGGTEAFF.

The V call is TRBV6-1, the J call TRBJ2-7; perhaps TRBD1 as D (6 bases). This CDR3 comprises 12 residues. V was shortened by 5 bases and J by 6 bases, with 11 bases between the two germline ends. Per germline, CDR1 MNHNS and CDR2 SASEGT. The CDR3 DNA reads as TGTGCCAGCAGTACTCAGGGGATCGAGCAGTACTTC. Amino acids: CASSTQGIEQYF.

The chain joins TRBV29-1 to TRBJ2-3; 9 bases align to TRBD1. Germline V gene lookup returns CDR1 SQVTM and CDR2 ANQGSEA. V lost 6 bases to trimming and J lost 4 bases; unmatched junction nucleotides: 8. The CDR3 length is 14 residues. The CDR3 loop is CSVEGQGIPDTQYF. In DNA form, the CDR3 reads TGCAGCGTCGAGGGACAGGGAATCCCAGATACGCAGTATTTT.

The CDR3 region is CASSRMGRGELFF. The CDR3 DNA sequence: TGTGCCAGCAGTCGTATGGGCCGTGGGGAGCTGTTTTTT. This chain links TRBV6-1 with TRBJ2-2, with D unclear. Germline CDR1 is MNHNS and CDR2 is SASEGT. This CDR3 is built from 13 residues. Trimming removed 5 bases at V and 8 bases at J, with 12 bases between.

CDR3 in amino acids: CASSLRELATNEKLFF. The CDR3 DNA sequence: TGTGCCAGCAGCTTACGGGAGTTGGCAACTAATGAAAAACTGTTTTTT. The chain has TRBV11-2 and TRBJ1-4; D gene ambiguous. The CDR3 loop spans 16 amino acids. Deletions cut 2 bases from V and 0 bases from J, with 10 bases between. Per the germline V gene, CDR1 is SGHAT and CDR2 is FQNNGV.

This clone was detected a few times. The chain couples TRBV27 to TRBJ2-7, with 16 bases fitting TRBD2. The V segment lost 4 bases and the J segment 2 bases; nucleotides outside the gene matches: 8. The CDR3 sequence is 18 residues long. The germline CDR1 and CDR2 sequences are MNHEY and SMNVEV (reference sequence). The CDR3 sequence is CASSSPGLAGGTPYEQYF. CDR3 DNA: TGTGCCAGCAGTTCACCGGGACTAGCGGGAGGGACTCCCTACGAGCAGTACTTC.

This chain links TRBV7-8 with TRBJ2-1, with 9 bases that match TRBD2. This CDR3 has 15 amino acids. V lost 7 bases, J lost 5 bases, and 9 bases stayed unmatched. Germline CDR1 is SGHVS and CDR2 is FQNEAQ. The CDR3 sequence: CASTPRLAENNEQFF. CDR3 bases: TGTGCCAGCACCCCCAGACTAGCGGAGAACAATGAGCAGTTCTTC.

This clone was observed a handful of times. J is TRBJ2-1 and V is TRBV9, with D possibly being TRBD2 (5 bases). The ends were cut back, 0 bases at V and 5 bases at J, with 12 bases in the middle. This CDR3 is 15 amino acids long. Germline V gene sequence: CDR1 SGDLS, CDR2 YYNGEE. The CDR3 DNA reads TGTGCCAGCAGCGTAGGCCGGGGAGCGAACAATGAGCAGTTCTTC. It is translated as CASSVGRGANNEQFF.

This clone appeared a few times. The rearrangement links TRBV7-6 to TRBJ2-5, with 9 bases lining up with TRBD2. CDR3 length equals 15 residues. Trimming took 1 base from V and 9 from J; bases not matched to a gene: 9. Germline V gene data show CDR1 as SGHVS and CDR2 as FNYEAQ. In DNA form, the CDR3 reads TGTGCCAGCAGCTTAGGCGGGAGGGGGCCGGAGGCCCAGTACTTC. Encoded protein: CASSLGGRGPEAQYF.

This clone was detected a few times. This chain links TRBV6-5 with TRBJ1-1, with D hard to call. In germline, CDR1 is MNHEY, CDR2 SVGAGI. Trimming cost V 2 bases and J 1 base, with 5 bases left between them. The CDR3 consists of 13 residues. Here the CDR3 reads CASSYEPNTEAFF. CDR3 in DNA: TGTGCCAGCAGTTACGAGCCGAACACTGAAGCTTTCTTT.

The CDR3 nucleotides are TGTGCCAGCAGCTTGGCGAACAACCCCACCTACGAGCAGTACTTC. This translates into CASSLANNPTYEQYF. The genes are TRBV5-6 and TRBJ2-7; D gene ambiguous. CDR1 and CDR2 from the germline V gene are SGHDT and YYEEEE. The CDR3 loop spans 15 amino acids. Trimming pared 0 bases from V and 2 bases from J, leaving 12 bases between. Using reference TRBV5-6 and TRBJ2-7 for the parts outside the CDR3, the full variable domain is DAGVTQSPTHLIKTRGQQVTLRCSPKSGHDTVSWYQQALGQGPQFIFQYYEEEERQRGNFPDRFSGHQFPNYSSELNVNALLLGDSALYLCASSLANNPTYEQYFGPGTRLTVT.

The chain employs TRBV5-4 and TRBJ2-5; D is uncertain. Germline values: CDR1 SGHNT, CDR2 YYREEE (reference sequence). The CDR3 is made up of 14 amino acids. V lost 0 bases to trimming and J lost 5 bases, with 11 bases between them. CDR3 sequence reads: CASSLVPLEETQYF. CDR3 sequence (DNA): TGTGCCAGCAGCTTGGTACCTCTTGAGGAGACCCAGTACTTC.

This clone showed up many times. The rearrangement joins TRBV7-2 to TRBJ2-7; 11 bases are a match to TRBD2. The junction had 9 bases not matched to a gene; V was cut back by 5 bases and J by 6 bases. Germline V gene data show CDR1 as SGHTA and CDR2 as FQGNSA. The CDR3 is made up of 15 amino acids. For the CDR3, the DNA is TGTGCCAGCAGCCCACTAGCGGGAGTGCGGAGCGAGCAGTACTTC. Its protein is CASSPLAGVRSEQYF.